This entry is about one T cell receptor beta chain. This specimen comes from a study of blood T cell repertoires in COVID-19. Study-wide context: Acute-phase and convalescent COVID-19 samples originated in the United States, Italy and Spain. Sample material is recorded as cDNA or gDNA derived from T cells, B-cell-depleted T cells, or PBMCs.

The Seattle patients, enrolled during active infection, were followed longitudinally. Germline V gene lookup returns CDR1 SGDLS and CDR2 YYNGEE. Trimming stripped 0 bases from V and 2 bases from J, with 11 bases between. The CDR3 is 15 amino acids. In the study's own analysis: Nucleated cell counts were estimated from reference gene primer amplification. The table came from immunoSEQ multiplex PCR; TCRdb's copy has only in-frame clones and leaves some out. The V and J calls and clone size come from that table; D and trimming were worked out from the DNA. The profile shows 300,000 to 350,000 clones, about nine tenths of them singletons.

Material: peripheral blood. The rearrangement links TRBV9 to TRBJ1-1; a possible D gene is TRBD1 (5 bases). This clonotype originated in a woman between 25 and 40 years old with COVID-19, enrolled during active disease. CDR3 region: CASSVGVGANTEAFF. The CDR3, as DNA: TGTGCCAGCAGCGTAGGAGTTGGGGCAAACACTGAAGCTTTCTTT. The complete variable domain, with remaining parts taken from reference TRBV9 and TRBJ1-1, reads DSGVTQTPKHLITATGQRVTLRCSPRSGDLSVYWYQQSLDQGLQFLIQYYNGEERAKGNILERFSAQQFPDLHSELNLSSLELGDSALYFCASSVGVGANTEAFFGQGTRLTVV.